These T cell receptor beta chains were read from a single sample in a study of radiotherapy plus CTLA-4 blockade in lung cancer. The method was immunoSEQ multiplex PCR; TCRdb's version includes in-frame clones alone and lacks a portion of them. The sample shows approximately 83,000 clones, over 70% of them seen only once. The sample in question was peripheral blood, obtained from a patient treated with radiotherapy plus ipilimumab. The source is a human donor with non-small cell lung cancer who had a partial response to radiotherapy plus ipilimumab. Some clones in this sample may be carry-over from other donors' samples. Each CDR3 is given with its conserved first and last residue. A D gene is named only where the DNA matches it firmly. A row's size may be missing; if present it is once, few, many or a size class.

j_call	clone_size	d_call	v_call	cdr3_nt	cdr3_aa
TRBJ2-1	.	.	TRBV6-6	TGTGCCAGCAGTTACACCCTCGGGGAGCAGTTCTTC	CASSYTLGEQFF
TRBJ2-5	.	.	TRBV18	TGTGCCAGCTCACCTGTGAACGTTGGGGAGCAGTACTTC	CASSPVNVGEQYF
TRBJ2-6	.	.	TRBV29-1	TGCAGCGTTGCATCGGCGACGTGGCGCGGTTTCTCTGGGGCCAACGTCCTGACTTTC	CSVASATWRGFSGANVLTF
TRBJ2-1	.	TRBD1	TRBV5-1	TGCGCCAGCAGCTCCCGGACAGGGGGCGGGAATGAGCAGTTCTTC	CASSSRTGGGNEQFF
TRBJ1-1	once	.	TRBV5-6	TGTGCCAGCAGCTTCACAGTGAACACTGAAGCTTTCTTT	CASSFTVNTEAFF
TRBJ1-6	few	.	TRBV7-9	TGTGCCAGCAGCAAAGACATGGGGGCCGCTTCACCCCTCCACTTT	CASSKDMGAASPLHF
TRBJ2-7	.	TRBD1	TRBV28	TGTGCCAGCAGTCCAGCCGGGACAGGGTACGAGCAGTACTTC	CASSPAGTGYEQYF
TRBJ1-2	.	TRBD1	TRBV9	TGTGCCAGCAGCGTCTCAGGGGGGATCGGTGGCTACACCTTC	CASSVSGGIGGYTF
TRBJ1-4	many	.	TRBV2	TGTGCCAGCAGTGACGAACAGGGCACGGGCGAAAAACTGTTTTTT	CASSDEQGTGEKLFF
TRBJ1-4	.	.	TRBV6-1	TGTGCCAGCAGTGAACCTTCGGGTCAGGAAAAACTGTTTTTT	CASSEPSGQEKLFF
TRBJ2-1	.	.	TRBV11-2	TGTGCCAGCAGCCGCGGTCCAGGGTTACCGAATGAGCAGTTCTTC	CASSRGPGLPNEQFF
TRBJ1-1	few	TRBD1	TRBV10-1	TGCGCCAGCAGCCCCGGGACAGGGGGCACTGAAGCTTTCTTT	CASSPGTGGTEAFF
TRBJ1-3	few	.	TRBV29-1	TGCAGCGTTGAAGAAGGGGTTGGGGGAAACACCATATATTTT	CSVEEGVGGNTIYF
TRBJ2-7	.	.	TRBV5-3	TGTGCCAGAAGCTCCGGGGGTTATGAGCAGTACTTC	CARSSGGYEQYF
TRBJ1-1	few	.	TRBV19	TGTGCCAGTAGTATCTCAGTGAACACTGAAGCTTTCTTT	CASSISVNTEAFF
TRBJ1-2	.	TRBD1	TRBV11-3	TGTGCCAGCAGCAGTCGGACAGGGGAGAATGGCTACACCTTC	CASSSRTGENGYTF
TRBJ2-7	.	TRBD1	TRBV6-6	TGTGCCAGCAGTGGCCGGGACAGGGCCTGGGGCGAGCAGTACTTC	CASSGRDRAWGEQYF
TRBJ1-6	.	.	TRBV10-1	TGCGCCAGCAGCAGGACAGCTAATAATTCACCCCTCCACTTT	CASSRTANNSPLHF